This T cell receptor beta chain was sequenced during a study of CD8 T cells in ankylosing spondylitis. There are many counts of this clonotype. What it recognizes is unknown. Scientists made TCR beta libraries using quantitative 5'-RACE with molecular barcodes. TCRdb passed the 5' RACE reads through MiXCR, listing each CDR3 protein once. Of over 150,000 distinct CDR3 sequences in the sample, roughly 18% were seen once. The germline V gene has CDR1 SGHTA and CDR2 FQGTGA. Trimming at V came to 6 bases and at J to 6 bases, leaving 8 bases not matched to a gene. The CDR3 is 13 amino acids. Study conclusions and caveats: Made up of 7 to 9 highly homologous variants, a TCR beta motif appeared characteristic of ankylosing spondylitis blood. As for the disease-linked clones, they showed a CD8+ phenotype and occurred at relatively low frequencies in peripheral blood. Disease-linked clones reportedly showed significant enrichment in matched ankylosing spondylitis synovial fluid.

V usage is TRBV7-3 and J usage is TRBJ2-7; 7 bases agree with TRBD2. This clonotype originated in a male donor aged 10 to 35 with ankylosing spondylitis or in good health (not recorded which). Sample: blood, either unsorted or a sorted T cell fraction (not recorded which). The CDR3 loop is CASSPIPGGEQYF. CDR3 DNA sequence: TGTGCCAGCAGTCCAATCCCGGGGGGCGAGCAGTACTTC. Looking up the rest from reference TRBV7-3 and TRBJ2-7 gives the full variable domain: GAGVSQTPSNKVTEKGKYVELRCDPISGHTALYWYRQSLGQGPEFLIYFQGTGAADDSGLPNDRFFAVRPEGSVSTLKIQRTERGDSAVYLCASSPIPGGEQYFGPGTRLTVT.